The sample holds many counts of the clone carrying this T cell receptor (beta chain). TCRdb itself ran the 5' RACE reads through MiXCR, one entry per CDR3 protein. The repertoire holds over 550,000 distinct CDR3 sequences, with 7.1% as singletons. The germline V and J ends were trimmed by 1 base and 7 bases, with 21 bases remaining between them. The CDR3 is made up of 16 amino acids. Germline CDR1 is SQVTM and CDR2 is ANQGSEA. This specimen comes from a study of identical twins. Healthy Caucasians made up all donors. The sample was also reused in another study, on yellow fever vaccine responses in identical twins.

The gene calls are TRBV29-1 and TRBJ2-3; tentatively, D is TRBD1 (6 bases). Sequenced sample: PBMCs. The TCR originated in a woman under 30 in good health. The CDR3 reads CSVEAPGAPGTNTQYF. The CDR3 DNA reads as TGCAGCGTTGAAGCCCCAGGGGCCCCAGGGACCAATACGCAGTATTTT.